A selection of T cell receptor beta chains follows, all from one sample in a study of blood T cell repertoires in COVID-19. Profiling relied on immunoSEQ multiplex PCR, and the TCRdb table lists in-frame clones only, not all of them. The profile covers over 150,000 clones, with about 85% appearing a single time and 1.1% taken by the ten largest. The sequenced material came from peripheral blood. These receptor sequences come from a man aged 30-40 years with acute or convalescent COVID-19. Both conserved end residues are part of each CDR3. The D gene is left open where the match is weak. Some rows have no size entry. The others give once, few or many, or a class for an expanded clone.

d_call: .
j_call: TRBJ1-2
v_call: TRBV30
cdr3_length: 14
clone_size: .
cdr3_aa: CAWVPGGGGHGYTF
cdr3_nt: TGTGCCTGGGTACCAGGCGGGGGGGGTCATGGCTACACCTTC

d_call: .
j_call: TRBJ2-7
v_call: TRBV28
cdr3_length: 16
clone_size: few
cdr3_aa: CASSSLWTTTSYEQYF
cdr3_nt: TGTGCCAGCAGTTCGCTGTGGACGACTACATCCTACGAGCAGTACTTC

d_call: .
j_call: TRBJ1-6
v_call: TRBV20-1
cdr3_length: 10
clone_size: few
cdr3_aa: CSARNSPLHF
cdr3_nt: TGCAGTGCGCGCAATTCACCCCTCCACTTT

d_call: .
j_call: TRBJ1-2
v_call: TRBV6-5
cdr3_length: 14
clone_size: .
cdr3_aa: CASSLLGGNYGYTF
cdr3_nt: TGTGCCAGCAGTTTACTAGGGGGTAACTATGGCTACACCTTC

d_call: TRBD1
j_call: TRBJ2-5
v_call: TRBV2
cdr3_length: 16
clone_size: .
cdr3_aa: CASSEVFRGRGETQYF
cdr3_nt: TGTGCCAGCAGTGAAGTATTCAGGGGGCGCGGGGAGACCCAGTACTTC

d_call: .
j_call: TRBJ2-2
v_call: TRBV9
cdr3_length: 12
clone_size: few
cdr3_aa: CASSPHRGELFF
cdr3_nt: TGTGCCAGCAGCCCCCACAGGGGGGAGCTGTTTTTT

d_call: TRBD2
j_call: TRBJ2-1
v_call: TRBV14
cdr3_length: 18
clone_size: .
cdr3_aa: CASSQDLLAGGIWGEQFF
cdr3_nt: TGTGCCAGCAGCCAAGACCTCCTAGCGGGGGGTATCTGGGGTGAGCAGTTCTTC

d_call: TRBD1
j_call: TRBJ1-1
v_call: TRBV6-5
cdr3_length: 13
clone_size: .
cdr3_aa: CASSYSQQGLAFF
cdr3_nt: TGTGCCAGCAGTTACTCACAACAGGGGTTGGCTTTCTTT

d_call: .
j_call: TRBJ2-1
v_call: TRBV7-2
cdr3_length: 17
clone_size: once
cdr3_aa: CASSPIGQSYSRNEQFF
cdr3_nt: TGTGCCAGCAGCCCGATCGGACAGTCCTATTCTCGCAATGAGCAGTTCTTC

d_call: .
j_call: TRBJ2-2
v_call: TRBV5-1
cdr3_length: 14
clone_size: .
cdr3_aa: CASRRQRGSGELFF
cdr3_nt: TGCGCCAGCAGGAGGCAGCGAGGGTCCGGGGAGCTGTTTTTT

d_call: TRBD2
j_call: TRBJ2-5
v_call: TRBV11-2
cdr3_length: 13
clone_size: .
cdr3_aa: CASSHTGGEPEYF
cdr3_nt: TGTGCCAGCAGCCACACGGGGGGGGAACCGGAGTACTTC

d_call: TRBD1
j_call: TRBJ2-2
v_call: TRBV19
cdr3_length: 16
clone_size: .
cdr3_aa: CASSIGQGIFTGELFF
cdr3_nt: TGTGCCAGTAGTATAGGACAGGGGATTTTCACCGGGGAGCTGTTTTTT

d_call: .
j_call: TRBJ2-3
v_call: TRBV5-1
cdr3_length: 14
clone_size: .
cdr3_aa: CASSFRVAPDTQYF
cdr3_nt: TGCGCCAGCAGCTTTCGAGTAGCACCCGATACGCAGTATTTT